This TCR beta chain derives from a study of OX40 agonist ivuxolimab in advanced cancers. Concerning the study at large: Ivuxolimab, which targeted the costimulatory receptor OX40 (CD134), was an agonistic, fully human IgG2 monoclonal antibody. Prior anti-PD-1, anti-PD-L1 or anti-CTLA-4 therapy was permitted, and checkpoint inhibitors had been received by around 39% of dose-escalation patients. Partial responses occurred in three dose-escalation patients: two with cutaneous melanoma and one with hepatocellular carcinoma. In the dose-escalation cohort, 70% to 85% of patients were male, and the mean age was around 60 years, with a range of 23 to 79. The paper describes the monotherapy dose-escalation part (N ≈ 52 patients) of the phase I trial of ivuxolimab. Of the roughly 51 patients in dose escalation, around 19 had hepatocellular carcinoma, about 15 had melanoma, 9 had renal cell carcinoma and 9 had head and neck cancer. Peripheral TCRbeta sequencing aimed to test whether ivuxolimab altered TCR sequence diversity and caused clonal T-cell expansion. Intravenous ivuxolimab was administered to patients every 2 weeks at six dose levels: 0.01, 0.1, 0.3, 1.5, 3 and 10 mg/kg. General findings and caveats noted by the study authors: Which antigens the clonally expanded peripheral T cells were specific for was not determined. Low levels of normalized T-cell clonal expansion were also seen in some patients who did not respond. After ivuxolimab, more expanded clones were found on average in CD8+ T cells than in CD4+ T cells. At doses from 0.1 to 3.0 mg/kg, clonal expansion was seen in both CD4+ and CD8+ blood T cells between baseline and week 6. In the 0.1-3.0 mg/kg groups, partial responders had among the lowest normalized peripheral clonal expansion, particularly in CD8+ T cells.

The germline V gene gives CDR1 as SGHRS and CDR2 as YFSETQ. The trim is 0 bases for V and 0 bases for J, with a gap of 6 bases between the germline ends. The CDR3 sequence holds 14 residues, the cysteine and phenylalanine included. Only the CDR3 portion is preserved as DNA: 42 bases, with reading frame beginning at the first base. Patients with a history of autoimmune disease or receiving systemic immunosuppression were excluded from the trial. In every dose cohort, peripheral blood was drawn for TCR sequencing at baseline, cycle 4 day 1, and cycle 7 day 1. The samples were drawn from a first-in-human, open-label, multicenter phase I dose-escalation trial of ivuxolimab. Adults with locally advanced or metastatic head and neck squamous cell, hepatocellular, melanoma or renal cell carcinoma were enrolled in the trial. Before TCR sequencing, CD4+ and CD8+ T cells were separately sorted from peripheral blood.

Points on this clone: The target of this receptor is not known. No quality values exist for individual bases; no much larger clone is one base distant.

Genomic DNA was extracted from sorted cells for sequencing of the TCRbeta CDR3 region. The immunoSEQ Assay was used to sequence the TCRbeta CDR3 regions. The clones in this table, taken by TCRdb from immuneACCESS, are in-frame only. Not every clone is retained; where verified, under half of the shortfall comes from an unresolved V gene, and the cause of the rest is unknown. For this sample there are about 98,000 clones; 87% appear just once. 0.5% of the sample rests with the top ten. This clonotype originated in an adult with an advanced solid tumor such as melanoma, head and neck, liver or kidney cancer. This chain joins TRBV5-1 to TRBJ2-5; the D region possibly corresponds to TRBD1 (5 bases align). This sample comprised CD4+ or CD8+ T cells sorted from blood, obtained in a trial of the OX40 agonist ivuxolimab. The DNA is TGCGCCAGCAGCTTGGTAGGGGACCAAGAGACCCAGTACTTC. Translated, it gives CASSLVGDQETQYF. Outside the CDR3, residues come from the reference TRBV5-1 and TRBJ2-5 proteins, so the full variable domain is: KAGVTQTPRYLIKTRGQQVTLSCSPISGHRSVSWYQQTPGQGLQFLFEYFSETQRNKGNFPGRFSGRQFSNSRSEMNVSTLELGDSALYLCASSLVGDQETQYFGPGTRLLVL.